These T cell receptor beta chains were read from a single sample in a study of shared T cell receptors in the human thymus. Assay used: immunoSEQ multiplex PCR; TCRdb lists only in-frame clones, some missing. The sample has 600,000 to 900,000 clones, around 85% seen once; the top ten hold 0.0095% to 0.011%. These records were also assigned to another study, of human thymus T cells.

The sequenced sample consisted of thymocytes. The receptor source for this set is a girl under two years old with a congenital heart defect. The CDR3 runs from the conserved cysteine through the conserved F or W. The D gene is left open where the match is weak. Not every row has a clone size; where given, it reads once, few, many or a size class.

v_gene	abundance	d_gene	j_gene	CDR3nt	CDR3aa
TRBV11-2	NA	TRBD1	TRBJ1-3	TGTGCCAGCAGGACAGGGGTAATATCAAACACCATATATTTT	CASRTGVISNTIYF
TRBV2	NA	NA	TRBJ2-2	TGTGCCAGCAGCCCCGGACACAACACCGGGGAGCTGTTTTTT	CASSPGHNTGELFF
TRBV7-9	NA	TRBD1	TRBJ2-5	TGTGCCAGCAGCTTAGAAGACAGGGGGCGAAGAGAGACCCAGTACTTC	CASSLEDRGRRETQYF
TRBV28	NA	NA	TRBJ2-2	TGTGCCAGCAGTTTATTAAAGGCGGGTAGAAGTCCCACCGGGGAGCTGTTTTTT	CASSLLKAGRSPTGELFF
TRBV9	NA	NA	TRBJ2-3	TGTGCCAGCAGCAACCCCGGGGTGGGAGCGCAGTATTTT	CASSNPGVGAQYF
TRBV6-1	few	TRBD2	TRBJ2-7	TGTGCCAGCAGTGAATGCGGGGGACCCTACGAGCAGTACTTC	CASSECGGPYEQYF
TRBV9	NA	NA	TRBJ1-2	TGTGCCAGCAGCCCACGCCAGGGACTGTATGGCTACACCTTC	CASSPRQGLYGYTF
TRBV30	NA	TRBD2	TRBJ2-7	TGTGCCTGGAAGACCCCCCTAGCGGGGGGGCCGGAGCAGTACTTC	CAWKTPLAGGPEQYF
TRBV7-8	NA	TRBD2	TRBJ2-2	TGTGCCAGCAGCCCAGCGGGGAGCGGCACCGGGGAGCTGTTTTTT	CASSPAGSGTGELFF
TRBV19	NA	NA	TRBJ1-2	TGTGCCAGTAGTTGTGAGCAACACTATGGCTACACCTTC	CASSCEQHYGYTF
TRBV5-1	NA	NA	TRBJ1-6	TGCGCCAGCAGCTTGGACAGACTAGAGTCACCCCTCCACTTT	CASSLDRLESPLHF
TRBV19	NA	NA	TRBJ2-2	TGTGCCAGTAGTACCCCATTTATACAGTACACCGGGGAGCTGTTTTTT	CASSTPFIQYTGELFF
TRBV28	NA	NA	TRBJ2-7	TGTGCCAGCAGTTTAGATAGTGACACCTCCTACGAGCAGTACTTC	CASSLDSDTSYEQYF
TRBV4-1	NA	NA	TRBJ1-1	TGCGCCAGCAGCCAAGGTACAGGGACTGAAGCTTTCTTT	CASSQGTGTEAFF
TRBV27	NA	TRBD1	TRBJ1-1	TGTGCCAGCAGCGCATGTGTTCTGACAGGGGTGGTGGACACTGAAGCTTTCTTT	CASSACVLTGVVDTEAFF
TRBV4-2	NA	NA	TRBJ1-3	TGTGCCAGCAGCCAAGCCCAAGCAGCGGACCTCTCTGGAAACACCATATATTTT	CASSQAQAADLSGNTIYF
TRBV21-1	NA	NA	TRBJ2-2	TGTGCCAGCATAGGGGGGACAGGGAGCACCGGGGAGCTGTTTTTT	CASIGGTGSTGELFF
TRBV25-1	NA	TRBD1	TRBJ1-4	TGTGCCAGCAGTGAGGGGGACAGGGCTGCTAATGAAAAACTGTTTTTT	CASSEGDRAANEKLFF
TRBV5-5	NA	TRBD1	TRBJ1-2	TGTGCCAGCATCCCCGGCGGGGTCAGGGGGCTTATCTATGGCTACACCTTC	CASIPGGVRGLIYGYTF
TRBV15	once	NA	TRBJ2-7	TGTGCCACCAGCGAAGGCCAGCAGGGGCACGAGCAGTACTTC	CATSEGQQGHEQYF
TRBV7-9	NA	NA	TRBJ1-3	TGTGCCAGCAGCGCACCTGACAGGTTGTCGGGAAACACCATATATTTT	CASSAPDRLSGNTIYF
TRBV7-6	NA	TRBD1	TRBJ1-2	TGTGCCAGCAGCCCCCAGGACAGGGGAGATGGCTACACCTTC	CASSPQDRGDGYTF
TRBV6-5	NA	NA	TRBJ2-3	TGTGCCAGCAGACCCAGAAGTAACCACACAGATACGCAGTATTTT	CASRPRSNHTDTQYF
TRBV11-2	NA	NA	TRBJ2-7	TGTGCCAGCAGCTTATTTTTGACGGGGGTGATCTCCTACGAGCAGTACTTC	CASSLFLTGVISYEQYF
TRBV11-2	NA	TRBD1	TRBJ2-7	TGTGCCAGCAGCTTAGCGGGACAGGGGTATGAGCAGTACTTC	CASSLAGQGYEQYF
TRBV12-5	NA	NA	TRBJ2-1	TGTGCTAGTGGCTTGGGTCCCCAACACTACAATGAGCAGTTCTTC	CASGLGPQHYNEQFF
TRBV28	NA	TRBD2	TRBJ2-3	TGTGCCAGCAGTTTATCTAGCGGGAGCACAGATACGCAGTATTTT	CASSLSSGSTDTQYF
TRBV28	NA	NA	TRBJ1-4	TGTGCCAGCAGTTCGGAGGGGAGGGGAAAACTGTTTTTT	CASSSEGRGKLFF
TRBV7-7	NA	TRBD1	TRBJ2-1	TGTGCTAGCAGCGCTTCCCGCGACAGGGCATACAATGAGCAGTTCTTC	CASSASRDRAYNEQFF
TRBV14	few	NA	TRBJ1-6	TGTGCCAGCAGCCAAGGGGGGGGACAAGGCCTGAGCTCCTATAATTCACCCCTCCACTTT	CASSQGGGQGLSSYNSPLHF
TRBV7-2	NA	TRBD2	TRBJ2-5	TGTGCCAGCAGCTTGACTAGCGGGGGGACCCAAGAGACCCAGTACTTC	CASSLTSGGTQETQYF
TRBV27	few	TRBD2	TRBJ2-5	TGTGCCAGCAGTGGGGTTAGCGGGGGGTCTGAGACCCAGTACTTC	CASSGVSGGSETQYF
TRBV4-1	NA	TRBD1	TRBJ1-2	TGCGCCAGCAGCCAAGTCAGCAGGCCCAGGGACAGACAAAAAAACTATGGCTACACCTTC	CASSQVSRPRDRQKNYGYTF
TRBV10-3	NA	NA	TRBJ2-5	TGTACCATCAGTGAGCTCAGGGGGGAAGAGACCCAGTACTTC	CTISELRGEETQYF